This T cell receptor beta chain emerged from a study of CD8 T cells in Susac syndrome (dated 2019 in TCRdb). Study-wide context: The study used repertoire sequencing to test whether antigen drove CD8+ T cell activation and differentiation in Susac syndrome.

V is reduced by 3 bases and J by 5 bases, leaving a spacing of 13 bases between them. From the germline V gene (reference sequence), CDR1 is DFQATT and CDR2 is SNEGSKA. Inclusive of the bounding cysteine and phenylalanine, the CDR3 is 13 residues long. The only DNA kept is the CDR3, 39 bases in frame from the first base. Peripheral blood CD8+ and CD4+ T cells from healthy donors, Susac syndrome patients and multiple sclerosis patients were profiled using high-throughput TCR beta sequencing. The healthy donors served as controls matched for age and sex. Bulk CD8+ and CD4+ T cells were purified by magnetic negative isolation, whereas CD8+ TEMRA cells were enriched by FACS. Blood was drawn into EDTA tubes, processed within 24 hours, and PBMCs were isolated by density gradient centrifugation. PBMCs intended for TCR sequencing were cryopreserved in liquid nitrogen and were subsequently thawed in a 37 degrees C water bath. The sorted or isolated CD4+, CD8+ and CD8+ TEMRA cells had a purity of 90% or higher.

RNA was extracted with the RNeasy kit and about 0.5 to 1 ug was reverse transcribed using random hexamers. The immunoSEQ multiplex PCR assay, covering 54 Vbeta and 13 Jbeta segments, was used to amplify TCR beta CDR3 regions. PCR amplification bias was corrected by using a synthetic template baseline for primer optimization and computational correction. On the study's bioinformatics: Reads were annotated to V, D and J genes according to IMGT and were analyzed with immunoSEQ Analyzer, with only productive sequences retained. Clonality was computed as one minus Shannon entropy normalized by log2 of the number of productive unique sequences. For each patient and control, public and private clones were evaluated among the 100 most prevalent clones. A clone was defined as Susac-specific if it was absent from the healthy and MS cohorts, from 1052 published viral clones and from other ImmuneACCESS disease sequences. In TCRdb, the public reads were trimmed at Q25 with fastp and aligned with MiXCR, with productive beta chains retained. Here each entry gathers all rows of one CDR3 protein and keeps the most common genes and DNA. These V and J calls are TCRdb output, not the study's own analysis. The sample table holds about 130,000 distinct CDR3 sequences, of which about 94% were seen once. The ten largest make up 0.065% to 0.09% of the sample.

Points the paper makes about the study in general: The number of individuals in the TCR sequencing and HLA analysis was recognized as being relatively small.

As concerns this clonotype: Its antigen has not been determined. Base qualities are not at hand, and no much larger clone is one base apart.

This TCR was sampled from a human donor in good health. The rearranged chain carries TRBV20-1 and TRBJ1-2, with TRBD1 perhaps the D gene, on 6 matching bases. Sequencing used CD4+ T cells from PBMCs. CDR3 sequence: CSASLDSYYGYTF. The nucleotide sequence reads as follows: TGCAGTGCTAGTTTGGACAGCTATTATGGCTACACCTTC.